A selection of T cell receptor beta chains follows, all from one sample in a study of CD8 T cells in Susac syndrome. TCRdb itself ran the immunoSEQ multiplex PCR reads through MiXCR, one entry per CDR3 protein. The repertoire holds more than 250,000 distinct CDR3 sequences, with 92% as singletons. Source material: CD4+ T cells from PBMCs. These receptor sequences come from a human donor with multiple sclerosis. Each CDR3 is given with its conserved first and last residue. D genes are given only for firm matches. Clone size appears in some rows only: once, few, many, or a class for an expanded clone.

v_call	d_call	cdr3_length	clone_size	j_call	cdr3_aa	cdr3_nt
TRBV6-2/TRBV6-3	-	14	-	TRBJ1-1	CASSYTRRDTEAFF	TGTGCCAGCAGTTACACAAGAAGGGACACTGAAGCTTTCTTT
TRBV30	-	15	-	TRBJ1-1	CAWSFSQDMNTEAFF	TGTGCCTGGAGTTTCAGCCAGGATATGAACACTGAAGCTTTCTTT
TRBV12-3/TRBV12-4	TRBD2	16	-	TRBJ2-1	CASSLAASGGDNEQFF	TGTGCCAGCAGTTTGGCCGCTAGCGGGGGAGACAATGAGCAGTTCTTC
TRBV11-2	-	13	-	TRBJ1-1	CASSGRRNTEAFF	TGTGCCAGCAGCGGCAGACGAAACACTGAAGCTTTCTTT
TRBV7-2	-	15	-	TRBJ2-7	CASSWGSGSSYEQYF	TGTGCCAGCAGCTGGGGTAGCGGAAGCTCCTACGAGCAGTACTTC
TRBV7-9	-	12	-	TRBJ1-1	CASSLSALEAFF	TGTGCCAGCAGCTTAAGTGCTTTAGAAGCTTTCTTT
TRBV28	-	14	-	TRBJ1-2	CASSLVTGRYGYTF	TGTGCCAGCAGCCTCGTTACAGGGAGGTATGGCTACACCTTC
TRBV7-9	-	15	few	TRBJ2-3	CASSLGTVGTDTQYF	TGTGCCAGCAGCTTAGGGACAGTCGGCACAGATACGCAGTATTTT
TRBV15	TRBD1	14	-	TRBJ1-2	CATSRGQGNYGYTF	TGTGCCACCAGCAGAGGACAGGGTAACTATGGCTACACCTTC
TRBV11-3	-	14	-	TRBJ2-1	CASSNTRASNEQFF	TGTGCCAGCAGCAATACCAGGGCCTCCAATGAGCAGTTCTTC
TRBV29-1	-	12	-	TRBJ2-7	CSVELARRVQYF	TGCAGCGTTGAGCTAGCGAGACGGGTGCAGTACTTC
TRBV6-5	-	13	-	TRBJ1-2	CASSYSKADGRTF	TGTGCCAGCAGTTACTCGAAAGCGGACGGCCGCACCTTC
TRBV3-1	-	16	-	TRBJ1-1	CASSRGRGRVHTEAFF	TGTGCCAGCAGCCGGGGAAGGGGCCGCGTGCACACTGAAGCTTTCTTT
TRBV6-6	-	14	-	TRBJ1-5	CASSYGGVLGPQHF	TGTGCCAGCAGTTACGGGGGCGTCTTAGGACCCCAGCATTTT
TRBV27	TRBD1	14	once	TRBJ2-1	CASSSDRAYNEQFF	TGTGCCAGCAGTTCGGACAGGGCATACAATGAGCAGTTCTTC
TRBV2	TRBD1	15	-	TRBJ1-5	CASSEGRQGHQPQHF	TGTGCCAGCAGTGAAGGTCGACAGGGCCATCAGCCCCAGCATTTT
TRBV9	-	17	-	TRBJ1-3	CASSPAWRGRTGNTIYF	TGTGCCAGCAGCCCCGCTTGGCGGGGTCGGACTGGAAACACCATATATTTT
TRBV7-2	-	13	-	TRBJ2-3	CASSQLGADTQYF	TGTGCCAGCAGCCAGCTTGGGGCAGATACGCAGTATTTT
TRBV20-1	TRBD1	18	-	TRBJ2-7	CSARPRGGRDRVTYEQYF	TGCAGTGCTAGACCGAGAGGAGGGAGGGACAGGGTAACCTACGAGCAGTACTTC
TRBV9	-	15	-	TRBJ2-2	CASSPRTWRAGELFF	TGTGCCAGCAGCCCTCGGACCTGGCGCGCCGGGGAGCTGTTTTTT
TRBV5-1	-	15	-	TRBJ2-2	CASSPPTENTGELFF	TGCGCCAGCAGCCCGCCGACAGAGAACACCGGGGAGCTGTTTTTT
TRBV29-1	-	15	-	TRBJ1-2	CSVEDRPGAGYGYTF	TGCAGCGTTGAAGATCGTCCCGGGGCGGGCTATGGCTACACCTTC
TRBV20-1	TRBD2	15	-	TRBJ2-1	CSASNLAGLGNEQFF	TGCAGTGCAAGCAACCTAGCGGGGTTGGGTAATGAGCAGTTCTTC
TRBV7-6	-	13	-	TRBJ2-5	CASSLALSETQYF	TGTGCCAGCAGCTTAGCGCTGTCCGAGACCCAGTACTTC
TRBV5-1	-	14	-	TRBJ2-5	CASSSPAVEETQYF	TGCGCCAGCAGCTCACCCGCAGTCGAGGAGACCCAGTACTTC
TRBV28	-	14	-	TRBJ2-2	CASSPSPVTGELFF	TGTGCCAGCAGTCCTAGTCCAGTGACCGGGGAGCTGTTTTTT
TRBV5-1	TRBD2	14	-	TRBJ2-1	CASSFTSGYNEQFF	TGCGCCAGCAGCTTTACTAGCGGCTACAATGAGCAGTTCTTC